This is a list of T cell receptor beta chains from one sample in a study of a mutant IDH1 vaccine in newly diagnosed glioma. Libraries were prepared by immunoSEQ multiplex PCR; TCRdb keeps only in-frame clonotypes and omits some of them. The sample records some 67,000 clones, more than 70% being singletons. This material consisted of peripheral blood mononuclear cells (PBMCs), taken from a glioma patient treated with radiotherapy, temozolomide or both. Source of these receptors: a woman between 18 and 30 years old with glioma. Some clones in this sample may be carry-over from other donors' samples. Each CDR3 is given with its conserved first and last residue. A D gene is named only where the DNA matches it firmly. A row's size may be missing; if present it is once, few, many or a size class.

v_call	d_call	clone_size	cdr3_length	j_call	cdr3_aa	cdr3_nt
TRBV6-5	NA	NA	15	TRBJ1-5	CASSLQGNSNQPQHF	TGTGCCAGCAGTCTACAGGGAAATAGCAATCAGCCCCAGCATTTT
TRBV5-6	TRBD1	NA	14	TRBJ1-2	CASSADRALYGYTF	TGTGCCAGCAGCGCGGACAGGGCGCTCTATGGCTACACCTTC
TRBV13	NA	NA	14	TRBJ2-3	CASSLGDGTDTQYF	TGTGCCAGCAGCTTAGGCGACGGCACAGATACGCAGTATTTT
TRBV7-2	NA	NA	15	TRBJ2-4	CASSPPGPLKNIQYF	TGTGCCAGCAGCCCGCCGGGGCCCCTTAAAAACATTCAGTACTTC
TRBV30	NA	NA	18	TRBJ1-5	CAWSVLSGAPIFDQPQHF	TGTGCCTGGAGTGTACTATCGGGGGCGCCAATTTTCGATCAGCCCCAGCATTTT
TRBV5-4	NA	NA	13	TRBJ2-6	CASSLSGANVLTF	TGTGCCAGCAGCTTGTCTGGGGCCAACGTCCTGACTTTC
TRBV4-2	TRBD2	NA	16	TRBJ2-1	CASSQEGTSGSDEQFF	TGTGCCAGCAGCCAAGAGGGGACTAGCGGGAGCGATGAGCAGTTCTTC
TRBV6-1	NA	NA	13	TRBJ1-1	CASSAGVRAEAFF	TGTGCCAGCAGTGCAGGGGTGAGGGCTGAAGCTTTCTTT
TRBV9	TRBD1	NA	14	TRBJ1-4	CASSATGGGEKLFF	TGTGCCAGCAGCGCCACAGGGGGGGGTGAAAAACTGTTTTTT
TRBV5-1	NA	few	13	TRBJ2-5	CASSLEGGETQYF	TGCGCCAGCAGCTTGGAGGGAGGAGAGACCCAGTACTTC
TRBV9	TRBD2	NA	19	TRBJ2-6	CASSVQGRGSFSGANVLTF	TGTGCCAGCAGCGTACAAGGGCGGGGGTCCTTCTCTGGGGCCAACGTCCTGACTTTC
TRBV5-6	TRBD2	NA	16	TRBJ2-1	CASSLGAGGWYNEQFF	TGTGCCAGCAGCTTGGGAGCGGGAGGATGGTACAATGAGCAGTTCTTC
TRBV6-5	NA	NA	15	TRBJ2-7	CASSYSPPSPNEQYF	TGTGCCAGCAGTTACAGCCCTCCCTCCCCCAACGAGCAGTACTTC
TRBV5-1	TRBD2	NA	14	TRBJ2-3	CASGLSGRTDTQYF	TGCGCCAGCGGGCTGAGCGGGAGAACAGATACGCAGTATTTT
TRBV15	TRBD1	NA	13	TRBJ2-7	CATSPDRGDEQYF	TGTGCCACCAGCCCCGACAGGGGAGACGAGCAGTACTTC
TRBV13	NA	once	15	TRBJ2-5	CASSFGGHFQETQYF	TGTGCCAGCAGCTTCGGGGGACATTTCCAAGAGACCCAGTACTTC
TRBV4-2	TRBD2	NA	18	TRBJ2-5	CASSQDRLGGGARETQYF	TGTGCCAGCAGCCAAGATAGATTAGGCGGGGGGGCAAGAGAGACCCAGTACTTC
TRBV6-5	NA	once	14	TRBJ1-2	CASTLLGRNGGYTF	TGTGCCAGCACCCTACTCGGACGAAACGGGGGCTACACCTTC